This record looks at one TCR beta chain sequence and its context. Its cognate antigen is unknown. The CDR3 extends over 15 amino acids. The J segment lost 3 bases and the V segment lost 6 bases, leaving 8 bases of the junction unmatched. Germline assignment: CDR1 SNHLY and CDR2 FYNNEI. Each cell subset's genomic DNA was divided evenly among several immunoSEQ plates. Produced via immunoSEQ multiplex PCR; TCRdb's table is partial and in-frame only. The top ten hold approximately 0.37% of the sample, which has 2 million to 3 million clones, 80% to 95% seen once. This sample is drawn from a study of shared clonotypes between healthy human individuals. Study-wide points: With a handful of donors compared, approximately 5.5% of naive CD4 clonotypes were shared. Estimated richness values were generally larger in naive subsets than in memory subsets. Sequencing depth was expected to influence donor clonotype sharing.

The sequenced sample was naive CD4+ T cells from PBMCs. Stated subset: CD45RA+ positively selected. The J gene is TRBJ2-3, the V gene TRBV2; 8 bases align to TRBD2. The source is a man between 18 and 29 years old in good health. Some clones in this sample may be carry-over from other donors' samples. The CDR3 nucleotides are TGTGCCAGCAGGGGGTTAGCGGGATTAACAGATACGCAGTATTTT. Its protein is CASRGLAGLTDTQYF.